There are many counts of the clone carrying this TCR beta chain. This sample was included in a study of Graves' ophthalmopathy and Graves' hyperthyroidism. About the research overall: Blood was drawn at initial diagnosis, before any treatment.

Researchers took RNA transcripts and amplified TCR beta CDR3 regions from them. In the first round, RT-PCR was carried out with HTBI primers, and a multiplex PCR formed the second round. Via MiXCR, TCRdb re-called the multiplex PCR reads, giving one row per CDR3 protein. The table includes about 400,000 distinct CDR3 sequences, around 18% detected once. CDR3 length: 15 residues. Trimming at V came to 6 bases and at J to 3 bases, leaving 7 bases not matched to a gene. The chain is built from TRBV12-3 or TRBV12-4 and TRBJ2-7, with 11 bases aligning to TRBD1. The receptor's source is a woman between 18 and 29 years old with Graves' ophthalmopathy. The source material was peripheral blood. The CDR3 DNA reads TGTGCCAGCAGCCGGGACAGGGGGGGCCTCTACGAGCAGTACTTC. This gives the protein CASSRDRGGLYEQYF.